A selection of T cell receptor beta chains follows, all from one sample in a study of cytomegalovirus exposure and HLA in healthy donors. Assay: immunoSEQ multiplex PCR; the TCRdb copy retains only in-frame clones and omits some. The table lists some 170,000 clones, almost 80% of them singletons. The material sequenced was PBMCs. The receptors originated from a man between 35 and 55 years old in good health and CMV-seropositive. Both conserved end residues are part of each CDR3. D genes are given only for firm matches. Some rows have no size entry. The others give once, few or many, or a class for an expanded clone.

-	TRBJ1-4	TRBD1	TRBV10-3	TGTGCCATCCGGGACAGTATAAATGAAAAACTGTTTTTT	CAIRDSINEKLFF
-	TRBJ2-7	TRBD2	TRBV6-1	TGTGCCAGCAGTGCCACTAGCGGGAGCTCCTACGAGCAGTACTTC	CASSATSGSSYEQYF
-	TRBJ2-3	-	TRBV28	TGTGCCAGCAGTTTCAGGGGTGCAGATACGCAGTATTTT	CASSFRGADTQYF
-	TRBJ2-7	TRBD1	TRBV4-2	TGTGCCAGCAGCCAAGTTAGGACAGGGGCCATCTACGAGCAGTACTTC	CASSQVRTGAIYEQYF
-	TRBJ1-5	-	TRBV19	TGTGCCAGTAGTATTCATGGGGGCGCGAGCAGTGATCAGCCCCAGCATTTT	CASSIHGGASSDQPQHF
-	TRBJ1-2	-	TRBV13	TGTGCCAGCAGCTACCTCGGGGGGAAACACGATTTCCGGGGCTACACCTTC	CASSYLGGKHDFRGYTF
-	TRBJ1-3	TRBD1	TRBV6-5	TGTGCCAGCCGACAGGGGAGGGCTGGAAACACCATATATTTT	CASRQGRAGNTIYF
-	TRBJ1-4	TRBD1	TRBV4-1	TGCGCCAGCAGCCTCCGGGACAGCGCCTCAACTAATGAAAAACTGTTTTTT	CASSLRDSASTNEKLFF
few	TRBJ2-7	-	TRBV5-1	TGCGCCAGCAGCTGGGGGGGCAGCGGGCCCCCCTACGAGCAGTACTTC	CASSWGGSGPPYEQYF
few	TRBJ2-1	TRBD2	TRBV7-8	TGTGCCAGCAGCCACCTAACCTATAGCGGGAGGCTTTACAATGAGCAGTTCTTC	CASSHLTYSGRLYNEQFF